Listed below are T cell receptor beta chains from one sample, sequenced in a study of vaccination effects on CD4 cells after COVID-19. Here immunoSEQ multiplex PCR was the method, and the copy in TCRdb shows in-frame clones only, minus some. The sample has around 40,000 clones, around 67% seen once. These receptors' antigens are unknown. This specimen was CD4+ T cells from PBMCs cultured without peptide, taken before COVID-19 vaccination. The receptors come from a human donor who received a COVID-19 vaccine. CDR3s leave out the opening cysteine and the closing phenylalanine or tryptophan. The order of the fields is J gene, V gene, CDR3 protein.

TRBJ2-1,TRBV7-2,ASSLRIGDNEQF
TRBJ2-1,TRBV7-6,ASSLGSGVNNEQF
TRBJ2-7,TRBV19,ASMIGTGLGEQY
TRBJ2-1,TRBV11-3,ASSEQKGSYNEQF
TRBJ1-2,TRBV5-1,ASSLISPILNSYGYT
TRBJ2-1,TRBV5-1,ASSSSSSSYNEQF
TRBJ2-3,TRBV15,ATSPRTSGITDTQY
TRBJ1-3,TRBV6-5,ASSYRSGNTIY
TRBJ2-1,TRBV3-1/TRBV3-2,ASSQYSHSYNEQF
TRBJ2-7,TRBV5-1,ASSLLSTDEQY
TRBJ2-1,TRBV27,ASSFWAGVSYNEQF
TRBJ1-2,TRBV6-5,ASTPGYGYT
TRBJ2-3,TRBV5-4,ASSLDRTDTQY
TRBJ2-5,TRBV3-1/TRBV3-2,ASSLGSQETQY
TRBJ1-4,TRBV28,ASSWPGTSNEKLF
TRBJ2-2,TRBV2,ASRQSTGELF
TRBJ1-5,TRBV30,AWSTGTGEPQH
TRBJ1-2,TRBV5-1,ASSRGSAGYT
TRBJ2-3,TRBV2,ASSEGSPDTQY
TRBJ2-3,TRBV5-1,ASSLAWLGGTDTQY
TRBJ1-5,TRBV5-4,ASSLGGRGQPQH
TRBJ2-7,TRBV11-2,ASSLRGFYEQY
TRBJ1-1,TRBV4-2,ASSQDHRGQGGGEAF
TRBJ2-3,TRBV10-3,AISESRGGVGADTQY
TRBJ2-7,TRBV11-2,ASSLDRTSRQY
TRBJ1-1,TRBV4-1,ASSQGTWGDTEAF
TRBJ1-2,TRBV6-5,ASSSRAGGDYGYT
TRBJ1-1,TRBV15,ATRDRVLMNTEAF
TRBJ2-6,TRBV30,AWRKEGESGANVLT
TRBJ2-5,TRBV5-4,ASSPFLERTQY
TRBJ2-3,TRBV7-9,ASSSRRGGRVSDTQY
TRBJ1-1,TRBV6-2/TRBV6-3,ASSSRGVWLGTEAF
TRBJ1-2,TRBV2,ASRGRSTNYGYT